Listed below are T cell receptor beta chains from one sample, sequenced in a study of neurological immune-mediated disorders. One entry per CDR3 protein, called by TCRdb with MiXCR from the 5' RACE reads. The data contain about 62,000 distinct CDR3 sequences, 4% to 5.5% of them singletons. What was sequenced was PBMCs. These receptors originate from a woman aged 45-65 years with multiple sclerosis. The CDR3 runs from the conserved cysteine through the conserved F or W. A D gene is named only where the DNA matches it firmly. Clone size is given for some rows only: seen once, a few or many times, or a class if the clone is expanded.

clone_size	v_call	d_call	j_call	cdr3_nt	cdr3_aa
many	TRBV24-1	NA	TRBJ1-1	TGTGCCACCAGTGATTCCCGGGTTCAGCGGGGCACTGAAGCTTTCTTT	CATSDSRVQRGTEAFF
many	TRBV20-1	TRBD2	TRBJ2-3	TGCAGTGCTAGGGTAGCTAGCGGGCGGCTCCCAGATACGCAGTATTTT	CSARVASGRLPDTQYF
many	TRBV14	TRBD1	TRBJ2-1	TGTGCCAGCAGTCAAAACACCGGGACAGGGTTCGGGGATGAGCAGTTCTTC	CASSQNTGTGFGDEQFF
many	TRBV5-1	NA	TRBJ2-3	TGCGCCAGCAGCTCGATGGGACCCCATACGCAGTATTTT	CASSSMGPHTQYF
many	TRBV28	NA	TRBJ2-7	TGTGCCAGCAGAACGGGAGCTAAGGGCCCGGAGCAGTACTTC	CASRTGAKGPEQYF
many	TRBV12-3/TRBV12-4	NA	TRBJ2-3	TGTGCCAGCAGTTTGCTAGGGCCCACAGATACGCAGTATTTT	CASSLLGPTDTQYF
many	TRBV6-2/TRBV6-3	TRBD1	TRBJ2-2	TGTGCCAGCACGGGACAGTTCCTCGGGGAGCTGTTTTTT	CASTGQFLGELFF
NA	TRBV6-6	TRBD2	TRBJ2-1	TGTGCCAGCACGGGACTAGCGACCAATGAGCAGTTCTTC	CASTGLATNEQFF
many	TRBV4-3	TRBD1	TRBJ2-7	TGCGCCAGCAGCCAAGATCCCGGGACAGGGGGCTACGAGCAGTACTTC	CASSQDPGTGGYEQYF
many	TRBV7-3	TRBD2	TRBJ2-3	TGTGCCAGCAGCCCTATGCGGACTAGCGGGGGGGCCGGTACGCAGTATTTT	CASSPMRTSGGAGTQYF
many	TRBV20-1	NA	TRBJ2-5	TGCAGTGCTAGTCCGGAGCAAGAGACCCAGTACTTC	CSASPEQETQYF
many	TRBV7-6	TRBD2	TRBJ2-3	TGTGCCAGCAGCTTAGCCAGGGGACTAGCGGGCGTCACAGATACGCAGTATTTT	CASSLARGLAGVTDTQYF
many	TRBV12-3/TRBV12-4	NA	TRBJ2-6	TGTGCCAGCAGTTCAGGGGATTCCGGGGCCAACGTCCTGACTTTC	CASSSGDSGANVLTF
many	TRBV5-5	NA	TRBJ1-2	TGTGCCAGCAGCCCCCCCCGGTACAACTATGGCTACACCTTC	CASSPPRYNYGYTF
many	TRBV6-1	NA	TRBJ1-5	TGTGCCAGCCTAATCCTGCGGACGGGGAACAATCAGCCCCAGCATTTT	CASLILRTGNNQPQHF
many	TRBV5-1	NA	TRBJ2-1	TGCGCCAGCAGATTACAGAGCTCCTACAATGAGCAGTTCTTC	CASRLQSSYNEQFF
many	TRBV7-9	NA	TRBJ2-1	TGTGCCAGCAGCCCTCCGTACGGCGGTGCCTACAATGAGCAGTTCTTC	CASSPPYGGAYNEQFF
many	TRBV5-1	TRBD1	TRBJ2-2	TGCGCCAGCAGCGTGGGACAGATGAACACCGGGGAGCTGTTTTTT	CASSVGQMNTGELFF
many	TRBV14	TRBD2	TRBJ2-1	TGTGCCAGCAGCCTGACTAGCGGGGGGCCTACGGTCAACTACAATGAGCAGTTCTTC	CASSLTSGGPTVNYNEQFF
many	TRBV14	NA	TRBJ2-5	TGTGCCAGCAGCCAAAATCTCGGGGAGGAGACCCAGTACTTC	CASSQNLGEETQYF
NA	TRBV20-1	NA	TRBJ2-1	TGCAGTGCCGGGGGGCTTAGCTCCTACAATGAGCAGTTCTTC	CSAGGLSSYNEQFF
many	TRBV5-1	NA	TRBJ1-6	TGCGCCAGCAGCCAAGCCAGGGGTCCTCGCTCACCCCTCCACTTT	CASSQARGPRSPLHF
many	TRBV7-9	NA	TRBJ2-4	TGTGCCAGCAGCTTAGAGGGCGGGGTCCACTTC	CASSLEGGVHF
many	TRBV29-1	NA	TRBJ2-5	TGCAGCGTTGAAGCCGCACATCATGAGACCCAGTACTTC	CSVEAAHHETQYF
many	TRBV20-1	NA	TRBJ2-7	TGCAGTGCTAGAGATTTTAACGAAAACGAGCAGTACTTC	CSARDFNENEQYF
many	TRBV20-1	NA	TRBJ1-3	TGCAGTGCTAGAAGTCCGGACTCTGGAAACACCATATATTTT	CSARSPDSGNTIYF
many	TRBV6-6	NA	TRBJ1-5	TGTGCCAGCAGTTACTCGGCAGGGATTAGCAATCAGCCCCAGCATTTT	CASSYSAGISNQPQHF
few	TRBV5-6	NA	TRBJ2-5	TGTGCCAGCAGCTCGTCAAGGTCGGCGGGAACGGAAGAGACCCAGTACTTC	CASSSSRSAGTEETQYF
many	TRBV6-6	TRBD1	TRBJ2-3	TGTGCCAGCAGTTCCCACAGGGGGCATAAAGATACGCAGTATTTT	CASSSHRGHKDTQYF
many	TRBV9	NA	TRBJ1-3	TGTGCCAGCAGCGTCTTGTCGGGCAACACCATATATTTT	CASSVLSGNTIYF
many	TRBV5-1	TRBD1	TRBJ2-1	TGCGCCAGCAGCTTATCGCAGGGGGCTGCCTACAATGAGCAGTTCTTC	CASSLSQGAAYNEQFF
many	TRBV3-1	NA	TRBJ1-1	TGTGCCAGCAGCCAAGATAATTCGAGGAACACTGAAGCTTTCTTT	CASSQDNSRNTEAFF
many	TRBV10-3	TRBD1	TRBJ2-7	TGTGCCATCAGTGAGTCTTTTTCCGGACAGGGGATCGCCTACGAGCAGTACTTC	CAISESFSGQGIAYEQYF
many	TRBV20-1	NA	TRBJ1-1	TGCAGTGCTAGCTCAGGCGGCAGGGCTGAAGCTTTCTTT	CSASSGGRAEAFF
many	TRBV3-1	NA	TRBJ1-5	TGTGCCAGCAGCCAAGAATACGGCCTCCATCAGCCCCAGAATTTT	CASSQEYGLHQPQNF
many	TRBV11-3	TRBD1	TRBJ2-2	TGTGCCAGCAGCCTATGGACAGGGGAAGCCGGGGAGCTGTTTTTT	CASSLWTGEAGELFF
NA	TRBV6-6	TRBD2	TRBJ2-4	TGTGCCAACAGTTACACTCCTAGCGGGGGGGAAAACATTCAGTACTTC	CANSYTPSGGENIQYF
few	TRBV28	NA	TRBJ2-5	TGTGCCAGCAGTTTCTTGCGACGGGAGACCCAGTACTTC	CASSFLRRETQYF
NA	TRBV7-2	NA	TRBJ1-5	TGTGCCAGCAGTCATCCCAATCAGCCCCAGCATTTT	CASSHPNQPQHF
many	TRBV5-1	NA	TRBJ1-1	TGCGCCAGCAGGACGACTGTGAACACTGAAGCTTTCTTT	CASRTTVNTEAFF
many	TRBV28	NA	TRBJ2-3	TGTGCCAGCAGTTCAGTCGCGACAGATACGCAGTATTTT	CASSSVATDTQYF
many	TRBV7-8	NA	TRBJ1-5	TGTGCCAGCAGCTTAGTGGGGGATCAGCCCCAGCATTTT	CASSLVGDQPQHF
NA	TRBV7-9	NA	TRBJ2-7	TGTGCCAGCAGATCTTGGGACGAGCAGTACTTC	CASRSWDEQYF
many	TRBV12-3/TRBV12-4	NA	TRBJ2-3	TGTGCCAGCAGTCGGGCGGGCACAGATACGCAGTATTTT	CASSRAGTDTQYF
many	TRBV5-1	NA	TRBJ2-5	TGCGCCAGCAGCTTGGCCTCTCTCAGGGACGAGACCCAGTACTTC	CASSLASLRDETQYF
many	TRBV7-6	NA	TRBJ2-2	TGTGCCAGCAGCTTAGAAGGAGGGGCAGTCGGGGAGCTGTTTTTT	CASSLEGGAVGELFF
few	TRBV7-2	NA	TRBJ1-5	TGTGCCAGCAGCTTAGCGACGGATTTGCAGCCCCAGCATTTT	CASSLATDLQPQHF
many	TRBV2	NA	TRBJ2-5	TGTGCCAGCAGTAATACAGCACCCCAAGAGACCCAGTACTTC	CASSNTAPQETQYF
many	TRBV7-2	NA	TRBJ2-7	TGTGCCAGCAGCTCCATTGTGGGGGGCGTGCCACAGCAGTACTTC	CASSSIVGGVPQQYF
many	TRBV12-3/TRBV12-4	NA	TRBJ2-7	TGTGCCAGCAGTTTCACTGGCCCCTACGAGCAGTACTTC	CASSFTGPYEQYF
many	TRBV29-1	NA	TRBJ1-1	TGCAGCGGGTCCAAAAGCGTCACTGAAGCTTTCTTT	CSGSKSVTEAFF
many	TRBV3-1	TRBD1	TRBJ2-2	TGTGCCAGCAGCCCCTCCGACAGGGCACCCGGGGAGCTGTTTTTT	CASSPSDRAPGELFF
NA	TRBV20-1	NA	TRBJ2-3	TGCAGTGCTAGCGCCCTGAGGACAGATACGCAGTATTTT	CSASALRTDTQYF
many	TRBV29-1	NA	TRBJ2-3	TGCAGCGTTGAAGGGGGGGCAGATACGCAGTATTTT	CSVEGGADTQYF